The 24 T cell receptor beta chains reported below all come from one sample, sequenced in a study of T cell responses to AZD1222 COVID-19 vaccine. Assay: immunoSEQ multiplex PCR; the TCRdb copy retains only in-frame clones and omits some. The sample lists around 100,000 clones, over 80% occurring once. Sequencing used peripheral blood, obtained on day 0 of AZD1222 vaccination. These receptors were collected from an adult in good health.

This chain uses TRBV6-2 or TRBV6-3 with TRBJ2-7; no reliable D call. V dropped 4 bases and J dropped 7 bases, with 11 bases sitting between them. Germline CDR1 and CDR2: MNHEY and SVGEGT. CDR3 size: 12 residues. DNA of the CDR3: TGTGCCAGCAGTTTTGGAACCATGGAGCAGTACTTC. Translating gives CASSFGTMEQYF.

The chain employs TRBV6-6 and TRBJ1-1, with a tentative D call TRBD1 (5 bases). Germline values: CDR1 MNHNY, CDR2 SVGAGI (reference sequence). Trimming left V 6 bases short and J 0 bases short, with 11 bases between. The CDR3 contains 14 residues. This CDR3 is CASRGQVMNTEAFF. The CDR3 nucleotides are TGTGCCAGCAGGGGGCAGGTCATGAACACTGAAGCTTTCTTT.

This clone was counted only a few times. This chain connects TRBV6-2 or TRBV6-3 to TRBJ1-5; D gene unclear. V lost 4 bases, J lost 5 bases, and 15 bases lay in between. This CDR3 spans 15 amino acids. Germline-derived CDR1 and CDR2 are MNHEY and SVGEGT. CDR3 protein: CASSSRQLLYQPQHF. The CDR3 nucleotides read TGTGCCAGCAGTTCACGGCAATTGTTATATCAGCCCCAGCATTTT.

The chain joins TRBV6-2 or TRBV6-3 to TRBJ2-1; D not certain. This CDR3 comprises 10 residues. V gave up 5 bases and J gave up 5 bases, with 1 base separating them. Looked up from germline, CDR1 is MNHEY and CDR2 is SVGEGT. The CDR3 spells CASSNNEQFF. The DNA for the CDR3 is TGTGCCAGCAGTAACAATGAGCAGTTCTTC.

V is TRBV29-1 and J is TRBJ2-7; the match to TRBD1 covers 8 bases. V was clipped by 6 bases and J by 5 bases; unmatched bases: 12. CDR3 length: 14 residues. Germline loops: CDR1 SQVTM, CDR2 ANQGSEA. This CDR3 is CSVQSQGAVNEQYF. Written as DNA, the CDR3 is TGCAGCGTCCAATCCCAGGGGGCGGTAAACGAGCAGTACTTC.

This clone showed up just once. V usage is TRBV3-1 (or the pseudogene TRBV3-2) and J usage is TRBJ1-2, with D maybe TRBD1 (5 bases). The CDR3 contains 11 residues. V lost 7 bases, J lost 5 bases, and 8 bases lay in between. Germline V gene lookup returns CDR1 LGHDT and CDR2 YNNKEL (reference sequence). CDR3 region: CASTQGYGYTF. The CDR3 DNA is TGTGCCAGCACCCAGGGATATGGCTACACCTTC.

The count of this clone is one. This chain uses TRBV5-4 with TRBJ2-6, with D perhaps matching TRBD2 (5 bases). The CDR3 is made up of 14 amino acids. V lost 10 bases, J lost 2 bases, and 13 bases lay in between. CDR1 and CDR2 (germline): SGHNT, YYREEE (reference sequence). The CDR3 region is CASVKEAGANVLTF. The CDR3 DNA reads as TGTGCCTCAGTAAAGGAGGCTGGGGCCAACGTCCTGACTTTC.

This chain uses TRBV7-9 with TRBJ1-2; D remains ambiguous. The CDR3 extends over 13 amino acids. Per germline, CDR1 SEHNR and CDR2 FQNEAQ (reference sequence). V gave up 0 bases and J gave up 4 bases, with 6 bases separating them. The DNA of the CDR3 is TGTGCCAGCAGCTTAGCCGGCAGCTATGGCTACACCTTC. Its translation: CASSLAGSYGYTF.

The rearrangement joins TRBV27 to TRBJ2-7; 8 positions match TRBD2. Looked up from germline, CDR1 is MNHEY and CDR2 is SMNVEV (reference sequence). The junction had 12 bases not matched to a gene; V was cut back by 6 bases and J by 2 bases. The CDR3 has 16 residues. The CDR3 nucleotides read TGTGCCAGCAGCCTTTCCAGGACTAGCCTTCCCTACGAGCAGTACTTC. It codes for CASSLSRTSLPYEQYF.

This clone has a single count. The rearrangement links TRBV19 to TRBJ2-7; D might be TRBD2 (5 bases). Trimming took 5 bases from V and 4 from J, leaving 24 bases between them. The germline gives CDR1 LNHDA, CDR2 SQIVND (reference sequence). The CDR3 extends over 17 amino acids. The CDR3 here is CASSFTGGPALSYEQYF. The DNA of the CDR3 is TGTGCCAGTAGTTTTACCGGAGGTCCCGCGTTATCTTACGAGCAGTACTTC.

The chain joins TRBV6-2 or TRBV6-3 to TRBJ2-3; 12 bases line up with TRBD2. Trimming at V came to 6 bases and at J to 0 bases, leaving 4 bases not matched to a gene. From germline, CDR1 is MNHEY and CDR2 SVGEGT. The CDR3 is 16 residues long. This chain's CDR3 is CASSLTSGGSTDTQYF. DNA for the CDR3: TGTGCCAGCAGCTTGACTAGCGGGGGAAGCACAGATACGCAGTATTTT.

The chain recombines TRBV11-2 with TRBJ1-1; possible D gene TRBD1, 5 bases. Trimming pared 5 bases from V and 0 bases from J, leaving 13 bases between. Germline CDR1 SGHAT, CDR2 FQNNGV. The CDR3 sequence is 15 residues long. The CDR3 coding sequence is TGTGCCAGCAGCACGAGGACATCTTTGAACACTGAAGCTTTCTTT. Translation gives CASSTRTSLNTEAFF.

The rearrangement joins TRBV11-3 to TRBJ2-1; D gene uncertain. Germline V gene lookup returns CDR1 SGHNT and CDR2 YENEEA. Trimming pared 1 base from V and 8 bases from J, leaving 6 bases between. This CDR3 is 12 amino acids long. CDR3 DNA: TGTGCCAGCAGCTTAGGAGCATATGAGCAGTTCTTC. Amino acid sequence: CASSLGAYEQFF.

The DNA for the CDR3 is TGTGCCAGCAGCCCAGGGGGACGAGATGGCTACACCTTC. Protein product: CASSPGGRDGYTF. J is TRBJ1-2 and V is TRBV7-9; 7 bases align to TRBD1. This CDR3 is built from 13 residues. J lost 6 bases, V lost 5 bases, and 6 bases had no gene match. The germline V gene has CDR1 SEHNR and CDR2 FQNEAQ (reference sequence).

This clone occurred many times. The chain carries TRBV12-3 or TRBV12-4 and TRBJ1-1; D uncertain. This CDR3 is 13 amino acids long. Between the trimmed V and J ends, which lost 1 base and 4 bases, there was a span of 7 bases. CDR3 DNA sequence: TGTGCCAGCAGTTTAGGGGCCAGCACTGAAGCTTTCTTT. The encoded protein is CASSLGASTEAFF.

The rearrangement joins TRBV19 to TRBJ2-1, with 11 positions matching TRBD2. The CDR3 runs to 15 residues. Germline-derived CDR1 and CDR2 are LNHDA and SQIVND (reference sequence). With V trimmed by 7 bases and J by 3 bases, 5 bases remained unmatched. This CDR3 reads CASKLTSGSYNEQFF. CDR3 sequence (DNA): TGTGCCAGTAAACTAACTAGCGGGAGCTACAATGAGCAGTTCTTC.

This clone has a single count. V is TRBV10-1 and J is TRBJ1-2; D is uncertain. The germline V gene has CDR1 WNHNN and CDR2 SYGVQD (reference sequence). This CDR3 has 12 amino acids. Trimming took off 5 bases at V and 5 bases at J, with 9 bases between the two ends. CDR3 DNA: TGCGCCAGCAGTCCGGACTTTTATGGCTACACCTTC. Translating gives CASSPDFYGYTF.

V gene TRBV27 combines with J gene TRBJ1-1; D is perhaps TRBD1 (5 bases). In germline, CDR1 is MNHEY, CDR2 SMNVEV (reference sequence). V was trimmed by 8 bases and J by 9 bases, leaving 19 bases between them. The CDR3 is made up of 13 amino acids. In DNA, the CDR3 is TGTGCCAGCCGCTCGCCGGGGCAGATTCAAGCTTTCTTT. This sequence encodes CASRSPGQIQAFF.

The chain uses TRBV6-5 and TRBJ1-2; the D gene is possibly TRBD1 (6 bases). The CDR3 sequence is 15 residues long. V lost 6 bases to trimming and J lost 3 bases, with 17 bases between them. Germline CDR1 reads MNHEY; CDR2 reads SVGAGI. For the CDR3, the DNA is TGTGCCAGCAGGCCGGGACATACAGAGCACTATGGCTACACCTTC. It yields the protein CASRPGHTEHYGYTF.

This chain links TRBV3-1 (or the pseudogene TRBV3-2) with TRBJ1-2, with D hard to call. V was shortened by 5 bases and J by 4 bases, with 17 bases between the two germline ends. CDR3 length: 15 residues. CDR1 LGHDT and CDR2 YNNKEL come from the germline V gene (reference sequence). CDR3 DNA: TGTGCCAGCAGCGCCCAGAGAGATAGTACCTATGGCTACACCTTC. Translating it yields CASSAQRDSTYGYTF.

The chain employs TRBV7-2 and TRBJ1-1, with D possibly being TRBD1 (6 bases). The CDR3 contains 14 residues. Trimming removed 1 base at V and 4 bases at J, with 10 bases between. The germline CDR1 and CDR2 sequences are SGHTA and FQGNSA. The chain's CDR3 is CASSLEGGLTEAFF. CDR3 in DNA: TGTGCCAGCAGCTTAGAAGGGGGACTCACTGAAGCTTTCTTT.

This chain's CDR3 is CASSQGSGTDSYNEQFF. As DNA, the CDR3 is TGCGCCAGCAGCCAAGGATCCGGGACTGATTCCTACAATGAGCAGTTCTTC. The chain recombines TRBV4-3 with TRBJ2-1, with D perhaps matching TRBD2 (6 bases). The CDR3 contains 17 residues. The germline gives CDR1 LGHNA, CDR2 YSLEER. Between the trimmed V and J ends, which lost 1 base and 1 base, there was a span of 14 bases.

The chain employs TRBV7-9 and TRBJ1-1; D not resolved. V was shortened by 2 bases and J by 7 bases, with 2 bases between the two germline ends. Germline CDR1 SEHNR, CDR2 FQNEAQ (reference sequence). This CDR3 has 10 amino acids. The CDR3 sequence is CASSLREAFF. CDR3 bases: TGTGCCAGCAGCTTACGTGAAGCTTTCTTT.

The DNA of the CDR3 is TGTGCCAGCAGCTTGGTTGGAGGGGGCGACAGGGAGCAGTACTTC. It specifies CASSLVGGGDREQYF. The chain links TRBV5-4 to TRBJ2-7, with a weak D call TRBD1 (7 bases). This CDR3 is 15 amino acids long. With 0 bases removed from V and 7 bases from J, the gap between germline ends came to 17 bases. CDR1 SGHNT and CDR2 YYREEE come from the germline V gene (reference sequence). The complete variable domain, with remaining parts taken from reference TRBV5-4 and TRBJ2-7, reads ETGVTQSPTHLIKTRGQQVTLRCSSQSGHNTVSWYQQALGQGPQFIFQYYREEENGRGNFPPRFSGLQFPNYSSELNVNALELDDSALYLCASSLVGGGDREQYFGPGTRLTVT.